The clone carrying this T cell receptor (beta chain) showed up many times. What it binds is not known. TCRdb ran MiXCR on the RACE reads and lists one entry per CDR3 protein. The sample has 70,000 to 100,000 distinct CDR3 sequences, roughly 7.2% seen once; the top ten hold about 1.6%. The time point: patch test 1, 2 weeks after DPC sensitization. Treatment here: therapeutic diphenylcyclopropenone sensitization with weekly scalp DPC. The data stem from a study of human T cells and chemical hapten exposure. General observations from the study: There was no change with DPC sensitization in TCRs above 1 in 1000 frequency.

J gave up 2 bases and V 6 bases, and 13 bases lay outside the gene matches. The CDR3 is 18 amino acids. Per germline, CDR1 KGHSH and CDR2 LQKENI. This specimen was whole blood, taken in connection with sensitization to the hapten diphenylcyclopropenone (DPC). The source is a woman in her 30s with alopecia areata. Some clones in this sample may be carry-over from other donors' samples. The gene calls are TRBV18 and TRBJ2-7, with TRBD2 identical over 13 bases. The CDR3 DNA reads TGTGCCAGCTCCCCAGCCGGGACTAGCGGGGAACACACCTACGAGCAGTACTTC. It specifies CASSPAGTSGEHTYEQYF.